Below, 31 T cell receptor beta chains from the same sample are listed, as sequenced in a study of cytomegalovirus exposure and HLA in healthy donors. The PCR employed 60 Vbeta primers together with 13 Jbeta primers. TCRdb's table, derived via immunoSEQ multiplex PCR, lists solely in-frame clones and lacks some. The sample consists of under 150,000 clones, over 70% of them appearing once. Material for sequencing was PBMCs. The receptors stem from a woman between 40 and 50 years old in good health and CMV-seronegative.

In the case of this clone: Germline is not matched at one junction end, which may reflect a read error. This chain links TRBV7-9 with TRBJ1-4; D unresolved. This CDR3 has 12 residues. CDR1 and CDR2 (germline): SEHNR, FQNEAQ (reference sequence). In nucleotides, the CDR3 is TGTTCCAGCAGCCCCAATAATGAAAAACTGTTTTTT. This gives the protein CSSSPNNEKLFF.

The V gene is TRBV4-1, the J gene TRBJ2-1; 10 bases map to TRBD1. Losses at the gene ends were 5 bases for V and 7 bases for J; bases not matched to a gene: 8. CDR1 and CDR2 from the germline V gene are MGHRA and YSYEKL. The CDR3 sequence is 15 residues long. In DNA, the CDR3 is TGCGCCAGCAGCTCAACCGGGACAGGGGTGAATGAGCAGTTCTTC. It is translated as CASSSTGTGVNEQFF.

This clone was found a few times. The rearrangement links TRBV19 to TRBJ1-3; D unresolved. Germline CDR1 LNHDA, CDR2 SQIVND (reference sequence). V was trimmed by 3 bases and J by 0 bases, leaving 15 bases between them. This CDR3 has 17 residues. The CDR3 spells CASSIRLRRSSGNTIYF. The DNA for the CDR3 is TGTGCCAGTAGTATCCGATTGCGGCGGAGCTCTGGAAACACCATATATTTT.

In DNA form, the CDR3 reads TGTGCCATCAGTGGCGGATTCAATCAGCCCCAGCATTTT. It encodes CAISGGFNQPQHF. The gene calls are TRBV10-3 and TRBJ1-5, with D hard to call. Trimming removed 4 bases at V and 3 bases at J, with 7 bases between. CDR3 length equals 13 residues. Germline CDR1 and CDR2: ENHRY and SYGVKD.

The genes are TRBV9 and TRBJ1-3, with TRBD1 as a possible D gene (6 bases). Germline loops: CDR1 SGDLS, CDR2 YYNGEE. V lost 5 bases, J lost 4 bases, and 13 bases lay in between. This CDR3 is built from 14 residues. The CDR3 DNA is TGTGCCAGCAGTGGGGGGGCGAAAGGAAACACCATATATTTT. Its translation: CASSGGAKGNTIYF. The full variable domain, completed using reference TRBV9 and TRBJ1-3, is DSGVTQTPKHLITATGQRVTLRCSPRSGDLSVYWYQQSLDQGLQFLIQYYNGEERAKGNILERFSAQQFPDLHSELNLSSLELGDSALYFCASSGGAKGNTIYFGEGSWLTVV.

This chain connects TRBV14 to TRBJ1-1, with D maybe TRBD1 (5 bases). The CDR3 is 15 residues long. The V gene lost 1 base and the J gene lost 0 bases, with 9 bases spanning the gap. Germline V gene lookup returns CDR1 SGHDN and CDR2 FVKESK. CDR3 in DNA: TGTGCCAGCAGCCAAGTTGCGGGGGTGAACACTGAAGCTTTCTTT. This sequence encodes CASSQVAGVNTEAFF. Looking up the rest from reference TRBV14 and TRBJ1-1 gives the full variable domain: EAGVTQFPSHSVIEKGQTVTLRCDPISGHDNLYWYRRVMGKEIKFLLHFVKESKQDESGMPNNRFLAERTGGTYSTLKVQPAELEDSGVYFCASSQVAGVNTEAFFGQGTRLTVV.

This chain uses TRBV28 with TRBJ1-6; 10 bases match TRBD1. The CDR3 runs to 12 residues. CDR1 MDHEN and CDR2 SYDVKM come from the germline V gene. Unmatched junction bases numbered 2, after V lost 10 bases and J lost 8 bases. The CDR3 sequence: CATGQGDSPLHF. CDR3 sequence (DNA): TGTGCCACAGGACAGGGGGATTCACCCCTCCACTTT.

This rearrangement joins TRBV5-4 to TRBJ1-2; D is undetermined. From germline, CDR1 is SGHNT and CDR2 YYREEE (reference sequence). Between the trimmed V and J ends, which lost 0 bases and 6 bases, there was a span of 9 bases. CDR3 size: 13 residues. Here the CDR3 reads CASSLAAGNGYTF. The CDR3 DNA sequence: TGTGCCAGCAGCTTGGCTGCGGGGAATGGCTACACCTTC. The full variable domain, with the rest looked up from reference TRBV5-4 and TRBJ1-2, is ETGVTQSPTHLIKTRGQQVTLRCSSQSGHNTVSWYQQALGQGPQFIFQYYREEENGRGNFPPRFSGLQFPNYSSELNVNALELDDSALYLCASSLAAGNGYTFGSGTRLTVV.

This chain uses TRBV19 with TRBJ1-4; possible D gene TRBD1, 5 bases. CDR3 length: 15 residues. Between the trimmed V and J ends, which lost 5 bases and 3 bases, there was a span of 13 bases. The germline CDR1 and CDR2 sequences are LNHDA and SQIVND (reference sequence). The CDR3 coding sequence is TGTGCCAGTAGTTTCCCCGGGGGTCCTAATGAAAAACTGTTTTTT. Translation gives CASSFPGGPNEKLFF.

J is TRBJ1-5 and V is TRBV21-1. TRBV21-1 is a pseudogene segment. The CDR3 sequence is 23 residues long. CDR3 DNA sequence: TGTGCCAGCAGCAAAGAGGGAGGGGATTCGGTCTCTGACGAAGTTAATAGCAATCAGCCCCAGCATTTT. It yields the protein CASSKEGGDSVSDEVNSNQPQHF.

This rearrangement joins TRBV5-6 to TRBJ1-4; no definite D call. CDR1 SGHDT and CDR2 YYEEEE come from the germline V gene. V shed 4 bases and J shed 0 bases, with 10 bases lying between them. CDR3 length: 15 amino acids. The CDR3 sequence is CASSLGDATNEKLFF. DNA for the CDR3: TGTGCCAGCAGCCTCGGGGATGCAACTAATGAAAAACTGTTTTTT.

The rearrangement links TRBV9 to TRBJ2-2; D may be TRBD2 (5 bases). The CDR3 has 17 amino acids. Germline V gene lookup returns CDR1 SGDLS and CDR2 YYNGEE. The V end was cut by 4 bases, the J end by 5 bases, with 21 bases between. CDR3 DNA: TGTGCCAGCAGCCGTAGTGTGTTGAGGGATAGTACCGGGGAGCTGTTTTTT. It specifies CASSRSVLRDSTGELFF.

The rearrangement joins TRBV28 to TRBJ2-2, with TRBD2 matching over 11 bases. The germline V gene encodes CDR1 MDHEN and CDR2 SYDVKM. This CDR3 is built from 16 residues. With 5 bases clipped from V and 5 bases from J, the junction kept 7 bases outside the gene matches. CDR3 amino acids: CASSLRLAGNTGELFF. DNA for the CDR3: TGTGCCAGCAGTCTCAGACTAGCGGGAAATACCGGGGAGCTGTTTTTT.

There are a few counts of this clone. V gene TRBV28 combines with J gene TRBJ1-2, with TRBD1 matching over 8 bases. Trimming cost V 11 bases and J 6 bases; bases outside gene matches: 8. Germline V gives CDR1 MDHEN, CDR2 SYDVKM. The CDR3 is 12 amino acids. The CDR3 sequence: CAGQGQDNGYTF. CDR3 nucleotides: TGTGCCGGCCAGGGACAGGACAATGGCTACACCTTC.

The chain joins TRBV2 to TRBJ2-5, with D perhaps matching TRBD1 (5 bases). The V gene's germline CDR1 is SNHLY and CDR2 FYNNEI. The CDR3 sequence is 12 residues long. The V and J ends lost 3 bases and 5 bases respectively, with 7 bases between them. The CDR3 DNA reads TGTGCCAGCAGTGAGGGGCGGGAGACCCAGTACTTC. As protein: CASSEGRETQYF. The whole variable domain, filled in from reference TRBV2 and TRBJ2-5, reads EPEVTQTPSHQVTQMGQEVILRCVPISNHLYFYWYRQILGQKVEFLVSFYNNEISEKSEIFDDQFSVERPDGSNFTLKIRSTKLEDSAMYFCASSEGRETQYFGPGTRLLVL.

The chain combines TRBV5-1 with TRBJ1-2, with TRBD1 as a possible D gene (5 bases). Trimming pared 3 bases from V and 5 bases from J, leaving 14 bases between. The CDR3 contains 14 residues. CDR1 is SGHRS and CDR2 is YFSETQ in the germline V gene. This chain's CDR3 is CASSSQGVEYGYTF. The CDR3 DNA reads as TGCGCCAGCAGCTCTCAAGGGGTTGAATATGGCTACACCTTC.

The chain combines TRBV16 with TRBJ1-2; D is uncertain. The CDR3 is 16 amino acids. The germline gives CDR1 KGHSY, CDR2 FQNENV. V lost 1 base to trimming and J lost 0 bases, with 12 bases between them. For the CDR3, the DNA is TGTGCCAGCAGCCAATACGGAAGCGACGCTAACTATGGCTACACCTTC. Protein product: CASSQYGSDANYGYTF.

The CDR3 DNA sequence: TGTGCCAGCAGTTTCGGGACAATAGAAGCTTTCTTT. Its translation is CASSFGTIEAFF. The chain is built from TRBV6-6 and TRBJ1-1; D possibly corresponds to TRBD1 (6 bases). The CDR3 contains 12 residues. Deletions cut 4 bases from V and 8 bases from J, with 11 bases between. In germline, CDR1 is MNHNY, CDR2 SVGAGI (reference sequence).

V usage is TRBV10-2 and J usage is TRBJ2-5; TRBD1 aligns across 8 bases. The J call is doubtful: the DNA matches TRBJ2-7 better. CDR1 is WSHSY, CDR2 SAAADI, per germline. The CDR3 spans 13 residues. The CDR3 nucleotides read TGCGCCAGCAAGGCAGGGGGCTTATACGAGCAGTACTTC. This codes for CASKAGGLYEQYF.

A single count supports this clone. The chain has TRBV29-1 and TRBJ2-5; D call uncertain. The J call is in doubt because the DNA end fits TRBJ2-7 better. The CDR3 extends over 12 amino acids. Looked up from germline, CDR1 is SQVTM and CDR2 is ANQGSEA. CDR3 DNA sequence: TGCAGCGTTACCCACAGAACCTACGAGCAGTACTTC. This encodes CSVTHRTYEQYF.

This clone has only one observation. V is TRBV15 and J is TRBJ2-3; D is possibly TRBD2 (5 bases). CDR1 is LNHNV and CDR2 is YYDKDF in the germline V gene (reference sequence). The CDR3 sequence is 15 residues long. The V end was cut by 5 bases, the J end by 2 bases, with 14 bases between. The CDR3 loop reads CATSYLATVTDTQYF. CDR3 in DNA: TGTGCCACCAGCTATCTAGCCACCGTCACAGATACGCAGTATTTT.

This clone has just a few counts. This chain joins TRBV6-1 and TRBJ1-1; possible D gene TRBD1, 5 bases. The CDR3 totals 14 residues. Per germline, CDR1 MNHNS and CDR2 SASEGT. V lost 7 bases and J 7 bases, leaving 19 bases between the germline ends. The CDR3 DNA reads TGTGCCAGCACCCCCCCAGGGTTGGACGGTGAAGCTTTCTTT. Translating gives CASTPPGLDGEAFF.

This sequence joins TRBV27 and TRBJ2-5, with TRBD1 matching over 10 bases. This CDR3 region has 15 residues. From germline, CDR1 is MNHEY and CDR2 SMNVEV (reference sequence). V lost 5 bases, J lost 4 bases, and 7 bases stayed unmatched. The CDR3 region is CASSPSRQGAETQYF. CDR3 DNA: TGTGCCAGCAGTCCTTCTCGACAGGGGGCAGAGACCCAGTACTTC.

The chain links TRBV25-1 to TRBJ2-5, with 10 bases lining up with TRBD2. Germline CDR1 is MGHDK and CDR2 is SYGVNS. CDR3 length: 15 amino acids. V lost 6 bases to trimming and J lost 9 bases; unmatched junction nucleotides: 13. CDR3 loop: CASRGSLAGRGAQYF. The CDR3 coding sequence is TGTGCCAGCAGGGGATCACTAGCGGGGCGGGGGGCCCAGTACTTC.

This chain connects TRBV4-2 to TRBJ2-5, with 7 positions matching TRBD1. The CDR3 length is 14 residues. From germline, CDR1 is LGHNA and CDR2 YNFKEQ. The V gene end was trimmed by 4 bases and the J gene end by 3 bases; junction bases not matched to a gene: 5. The CDR3: CASSRSGQEETQYF. CDR3 DNA sequence: TGTGCCAGCAGCCGATCTGGACAGGAAGAGACCCAGTACTTC.

V gene TRBV29-1 combines with J gene TRBJ2-2, with D perhaps TRBD1 (5 bases). There are 14 residues in the CDR3. Germline V gene sequence: CDR1 SQVTM, CDR2 ANQGSEA. Trimming left V 8 bases short and J 5 bases short, with 18 bases between. The CDR3, as DNA: TGCAGCTACAGGACGTCTTCTGGGACCGGGGAGCTGTTTTTT. Protein sequence: CSYRTSSGTGELFF.

The genes are TRBV7-6 and TRBJ1-2; D is unclear. CDR1 and CDR2 from the germline V gene are SGHVS and FNYEAQ. CDR3 size: 15 residues. Between the trimmed V and J ends, which lost 0 bases and 2 bases, there was a span of 10 bases. CDR3 amino acids: CASSLAFGQNYGYTF. DNA of the CDR3: TGTGCCAGCAGCTTAGCATTTGGGCAGAACTATGGCTACACCTTC.

This chain links TRBV4-3 with TRBJ1-6, with 7 bases lining up with TRBD1. V gave up 3 bases and J gave up 7 bases; unmatched junction bases: 0. There are 13 residues in the CDR3. Germline assignment: CDR1 LGHNA and CDR2 YSLEER. As DNA, the CDR3 is TGCGCCAGCAGCCAGACAGGGAATTCACCCCTCCACTTT. It encodes CASSQTGNSPLHF.

Comment on this clone: This CDR3 is also generated by other DNA sequences in the sample. The chain recombines TRBV4-3 with TRBJ1-2; 9 nucleotides align to TRBD1. The CDR3 has 16 amino acids. Germline CDR1 LGHNA, CDR2 YSLEER. Trimming removed 1 base from V and 1 base from J; junction bases left unmatched: 4. Here the CDR3 DNA reads TGCGCCAGCAGCCAAGCCGGGACAGGGTATAACTATGGCTACACCTTC. It yields the protein CASSQAGTGYNYGYTF.

On this clone: The germline gene is not matched at one end of the junction; a read error may be the cause. The chain uses TRBV6-5 and TRBJ2-6; a possible D gene is TRBD2 (7 bases). The CDR3 covers 16 residues. Germline V gene data show CDR1 as MNHEY and CDR2 as SVGAGI. CDR3 region: CASSYSRGGGANVLPF. The CDR3 DNA is TGTGCCAGCAGTTACTCGAGGGGAGGGGGGGCCAACGTCCTGCCTTTC.

This clone was seen once. J is TRBJ2-1 and V is TRBV15; 9 bases map to TRBD2. CDR1 and CDR2 (germline): LNHNV, YYDKDF (reference sequence). The CDR3 is made up of 15 amino acids. V lost 1 base, J lost 3 bases, and 1 base stayed unmatched. CDR3 sequence (DNA): TGTGCCACCAGCAGAGGACTAGCGGACTACAATGAGCAGTTCTTC. It specifies CATSRGLADYNEQFF. The variable domain in full, with the rest retrieved from reference TRBV15 and TRBJ2-1, is DAMVIQNPRYQVTQFGKPVTLSCSQTLNHNVMYWYQQKSSQAPKLLFHYYDKDFNNEADTPDNFQSRRPNTSFCFLDIRSPGLGDTAMYLCATSRGLADYNEQFFGPGTRLTVL.